This T cell receptor (beta chain) was sequenced for a study of blood T cell repertoires in COVID-19. Study information: Sites in the United States, Italy and Spain provided acute and convalescent COVID-19 samples.

This clone came up a few times. Generated by immunoSEQ multiplex PCR, the TCRdb table keeps only in-frame clones and is missing some. The table records 50,000 to 65,000 clones, 85% to 90% of them present only once. The CDR3 has 13 amino acids. The V end was cut by 5 bases, the J end by 4 bases, with 11 bases between. Germline CDR1 and CDR2: MDHEN and SYDVKM. This TCR was sampled from a human donor in a cohort sampled during active COVID-19. The sequenced material came from peripheral blood. V usage is TRBV28 and J usage is TRBJ1-2, with TRBD1 as a possible D gene (5 bases). CDR3 in amino acids: CASSTDSTYGYTF. The CDR3 nucleotides are TGTGCCAGCAGTACCGACAGTACCTATGGCTACACCTTC.